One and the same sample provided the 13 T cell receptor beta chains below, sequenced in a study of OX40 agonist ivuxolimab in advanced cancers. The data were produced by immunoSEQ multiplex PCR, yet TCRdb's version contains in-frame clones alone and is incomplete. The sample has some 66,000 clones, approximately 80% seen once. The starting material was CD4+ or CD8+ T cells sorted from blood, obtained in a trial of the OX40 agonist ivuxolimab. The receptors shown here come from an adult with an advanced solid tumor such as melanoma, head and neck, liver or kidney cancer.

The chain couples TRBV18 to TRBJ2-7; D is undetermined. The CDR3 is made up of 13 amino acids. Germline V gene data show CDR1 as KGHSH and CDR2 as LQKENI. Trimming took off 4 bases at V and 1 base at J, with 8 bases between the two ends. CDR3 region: CASSLDSSYEQYV. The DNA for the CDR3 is TGTGCCAGCTCACTCGACTCTTCCTACGAGCAGTACGTC.

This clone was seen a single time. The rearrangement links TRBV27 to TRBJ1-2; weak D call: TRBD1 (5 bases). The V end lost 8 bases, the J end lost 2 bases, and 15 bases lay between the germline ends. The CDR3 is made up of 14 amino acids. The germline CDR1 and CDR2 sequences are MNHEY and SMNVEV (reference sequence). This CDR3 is CASRPRTPNYGYTF. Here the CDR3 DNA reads TGTGCCAGCCGACCTAGGACACCAAACTATGGCTACACCTTC.

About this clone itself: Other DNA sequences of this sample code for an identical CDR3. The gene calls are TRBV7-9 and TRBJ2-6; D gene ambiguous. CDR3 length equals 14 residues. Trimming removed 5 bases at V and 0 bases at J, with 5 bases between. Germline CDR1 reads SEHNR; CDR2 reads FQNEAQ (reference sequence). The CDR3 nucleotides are TGTGCCAGCAGCCTAAGCTCTGGGGCCAACGTCCTGACTTTC. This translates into CASSLSSGANVLTF.

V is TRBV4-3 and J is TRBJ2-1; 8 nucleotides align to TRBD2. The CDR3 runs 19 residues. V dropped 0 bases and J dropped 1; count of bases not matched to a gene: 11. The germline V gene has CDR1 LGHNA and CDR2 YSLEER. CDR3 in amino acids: CASSQETSVNRPSYNEQFF. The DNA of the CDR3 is TGCGCCAGCAGCCAAGAGACTAGCGTAAATAGACCTTCCTACAATGAGCAGTTCTTC.

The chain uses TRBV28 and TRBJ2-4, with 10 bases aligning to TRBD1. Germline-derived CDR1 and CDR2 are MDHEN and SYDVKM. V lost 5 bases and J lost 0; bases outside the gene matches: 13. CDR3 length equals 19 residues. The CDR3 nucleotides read TGTGCCAGCAGTCGACAGGGGGCCTCCACCACCCTAGCCAAAAACATTCAGTACTTC. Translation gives CASSRQGASTTLAKNIQYF.

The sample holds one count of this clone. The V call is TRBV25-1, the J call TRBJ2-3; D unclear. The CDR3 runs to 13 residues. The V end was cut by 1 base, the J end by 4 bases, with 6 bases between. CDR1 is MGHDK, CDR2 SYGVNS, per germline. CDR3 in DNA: TGTGCCAGCAGTGAATGGGTTGCAGATACGCAGTATTTT. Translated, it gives CASSEWVADTQYF.

In DNA, the CDR3 is TGTGCCAGCAGTCCCTTCGGCGGCGACACCGGGGAGCTGTTTTTT. It codes for CASSPFGGDTGELFF. The J gene is TRBJ2-2, the V gene TRBV9; no definite D call. This CDR3 has 15 residues. Between the trimmed V and J ends, which lost 5 bases and 3 bases, there was a span of 14 bases. Germline CDR1 and CDR2: SGDLS and YYNGEE. Full variable domain (remainder filled in from reference TRBV9 and TRBJ2-2): DSGVTQTPKHLITATGQRVTLRCSPRSGDLSVYWYQQSLDQGLQFLIQYYNGEERAKGNILERFSAQQFPDLHSELNLSSLELGDSALYFCASSPFGGDTGELFFGEGSRLTVL.

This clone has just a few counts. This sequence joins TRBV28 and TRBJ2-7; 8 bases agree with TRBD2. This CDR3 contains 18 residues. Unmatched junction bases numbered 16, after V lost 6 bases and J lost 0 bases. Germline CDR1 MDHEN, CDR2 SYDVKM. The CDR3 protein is CASSDSPGLGTLSYEQYF. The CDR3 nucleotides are TGTGCCAGCAGCGATTCCCCGGGACTAGGGACTCTCTCCTACGAGCAGTACTTC.

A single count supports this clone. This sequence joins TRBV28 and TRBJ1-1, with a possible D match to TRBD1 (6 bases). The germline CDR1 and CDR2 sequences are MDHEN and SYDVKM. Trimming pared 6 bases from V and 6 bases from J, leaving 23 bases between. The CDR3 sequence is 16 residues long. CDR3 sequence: CASSLWTEMNMAEAFF. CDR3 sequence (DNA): TGTGCCAGCAGCCTATGGACAGAAATGAACATGGCTGAAGCTTTCTTT.

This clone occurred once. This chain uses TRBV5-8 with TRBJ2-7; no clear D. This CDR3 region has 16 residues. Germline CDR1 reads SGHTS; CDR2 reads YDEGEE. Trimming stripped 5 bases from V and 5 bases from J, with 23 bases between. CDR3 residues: CASRRATELGPNEQYV. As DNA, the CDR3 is TGTGCCAGCAGGCGAGCAACGGAGCTTGGGCCCAACGAGCAGTACGTC.

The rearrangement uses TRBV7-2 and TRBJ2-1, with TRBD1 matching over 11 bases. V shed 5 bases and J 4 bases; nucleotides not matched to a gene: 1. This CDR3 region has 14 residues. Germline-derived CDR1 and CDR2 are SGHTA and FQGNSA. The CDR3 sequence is CASSGQGAYNEQFF. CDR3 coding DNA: TGTGCCAGCAGCGGACAGGGGGCTTACAATGAGCAGTTCTTC. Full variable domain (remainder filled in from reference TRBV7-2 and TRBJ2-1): GAGVSQSPSNKVTEKGKDVELRCDPISGHTALYWYRQSLGQGLEFLIYFQGNSAPDKSGLPSDRFSAERTGGSVSTLTIQRTQQEDSAVYLCASSGQGAYNEQFFGPGTRLTVL.

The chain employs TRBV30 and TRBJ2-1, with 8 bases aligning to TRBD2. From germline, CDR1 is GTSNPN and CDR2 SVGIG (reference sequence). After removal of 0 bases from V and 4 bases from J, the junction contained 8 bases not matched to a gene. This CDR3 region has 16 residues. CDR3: CAWSVPELADYNEQFF. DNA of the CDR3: TGTGCCTGGAGTGTACCAGAACTAGCGGATTACAATGAGCAGTTCTTC.

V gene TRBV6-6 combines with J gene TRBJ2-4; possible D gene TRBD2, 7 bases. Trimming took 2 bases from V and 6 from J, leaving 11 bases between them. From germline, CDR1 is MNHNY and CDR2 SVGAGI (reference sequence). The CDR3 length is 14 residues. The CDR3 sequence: CASSYRGAGNIQYF. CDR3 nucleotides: TGTGCCAGCAGTTACCGGGGGGCGGGAAACATTCAGTACTTC.